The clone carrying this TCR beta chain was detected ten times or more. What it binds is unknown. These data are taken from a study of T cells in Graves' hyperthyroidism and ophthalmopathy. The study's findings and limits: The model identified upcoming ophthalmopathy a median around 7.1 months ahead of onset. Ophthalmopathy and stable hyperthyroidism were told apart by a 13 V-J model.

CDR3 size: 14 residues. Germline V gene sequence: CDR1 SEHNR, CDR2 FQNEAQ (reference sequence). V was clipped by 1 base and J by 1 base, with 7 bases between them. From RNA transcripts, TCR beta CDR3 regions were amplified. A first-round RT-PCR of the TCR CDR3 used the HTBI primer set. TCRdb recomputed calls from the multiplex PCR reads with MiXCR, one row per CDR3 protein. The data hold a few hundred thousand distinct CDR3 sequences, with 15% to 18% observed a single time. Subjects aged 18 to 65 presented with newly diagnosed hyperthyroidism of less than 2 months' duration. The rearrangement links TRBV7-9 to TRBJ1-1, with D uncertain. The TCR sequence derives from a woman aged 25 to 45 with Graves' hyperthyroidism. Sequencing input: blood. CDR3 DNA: TGTGCCAGCAGCTTAGTACAGACGAACACTGAAGCTTTCTTT. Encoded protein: CASSLVQTNTEAFF. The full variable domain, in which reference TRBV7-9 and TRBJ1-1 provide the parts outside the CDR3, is DTGVSQNPRHKITKRGQNVTFRCDPISEHNRLYWYRQTLGQGPEFLTYFQNEAQLEKSRLLSDRFSAERPKGSFSTLEIQRTEQGDSAMYLCASSLVQTNTEAFFGQGTRLTVV.